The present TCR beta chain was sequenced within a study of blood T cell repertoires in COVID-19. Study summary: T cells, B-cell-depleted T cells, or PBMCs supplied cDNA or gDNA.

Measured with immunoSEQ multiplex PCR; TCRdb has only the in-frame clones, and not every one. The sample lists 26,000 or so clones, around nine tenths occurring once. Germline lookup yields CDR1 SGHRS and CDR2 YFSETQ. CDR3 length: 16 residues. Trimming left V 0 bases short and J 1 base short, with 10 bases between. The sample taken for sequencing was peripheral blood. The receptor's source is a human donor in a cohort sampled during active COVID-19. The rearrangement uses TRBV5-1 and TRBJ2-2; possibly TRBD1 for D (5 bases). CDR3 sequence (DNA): TGCGCCAGCAGCTTGGAAGGGGTGAGGAACACCGGGGAGCTGTTTTTT. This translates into CASSLEGVRNTGELFF.